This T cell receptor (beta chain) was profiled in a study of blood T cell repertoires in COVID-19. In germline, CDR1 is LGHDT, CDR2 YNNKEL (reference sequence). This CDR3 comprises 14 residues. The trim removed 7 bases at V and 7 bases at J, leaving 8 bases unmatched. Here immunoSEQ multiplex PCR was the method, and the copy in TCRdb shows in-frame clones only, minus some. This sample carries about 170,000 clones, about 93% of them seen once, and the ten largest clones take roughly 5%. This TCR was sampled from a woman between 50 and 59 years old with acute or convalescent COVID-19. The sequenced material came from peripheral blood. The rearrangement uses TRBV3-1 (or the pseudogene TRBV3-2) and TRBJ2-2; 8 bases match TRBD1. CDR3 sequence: CASNFQGAIGELFF. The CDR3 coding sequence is TGTGCCAGCAACTTCCAGGGGGCCATCGGGGAGCTGTTTTTT.